This T cell receptor beta chain is from a study of T cells in Graves' hyperthyroidism and ophthalmopathy (dated 2019 in TCRdb). In terms of the full investigation: Peripheral blood was sampled at the time of initial diagnosis, prior to any treatment. For training and testing, the 80 to 100 patients in the discovery cohort were randomly divided in a 7:3 ratio. To identify TCR V-J signatures that set the groups apart, the researchers used a discovery cohort of roughly 100 patients, made up of roughly 45 with Graves' ophthalmopathy and some 56 with stable Graves' hyperthyroidism. TCR Vbeta CDR3 sequencing of 135 peripheral blood samples (43 ophthalmopathy, 70 to 85 hyperthyroidism and some 17 progressor patients) is reported in the paper. In six Graves' hyperthyroidism patients, the study also compared T-cell repertoires from thyroid tissue with T-cell repertoires from blood. Following sampling, methimazole starting at 30 mg daily was given to hyperthyroidism patients, and high-dose intravenous methylprednisolone was given to ophthalmopathy patients. Whether ophthalmopathy could be predicted prospectively was tested in an independent validation cohort made up of 18 to 20 hyperthyroidism patients plus 17 patients who later progressed to ophthalmopathy. The paper's findings and limits, for the study overall: Most expanded thyroid clonotypes (frequency above 0.001) were also detected in blood, a finding suggesting that blood repertoires may reflect thyroid immune responses. A model built on a 13 V-J signature distinguished ophthalmopathy from stable hyperthyroidism, reaching 87.88% sensitivity and around 81% specificity in cross-validation and 80%/75% in testing. Sample size was not statistically predetermined, and investigators were not blinded to group allocation. In validation, progression to ophthalmopathy was predicted by the model with roughly 69% sensitivity and around 75% specificity, a median of approximately 6.5 months before onset.

This clonotype was counted a few times. The antigen this receptor binds is unknown. No qualities accompany the bases; no much larger clone lies one base away. Per the germline V gene, SGHRS is the CDR1 and YFSETQ is the CDR2. Unmatched junction bases come to 10, with V trimmed by 6 bases and J by 0 bases. The CDR3 starts with the cysteine, ends with the phenylalanine, and has 16 residues. CDR3 DNA only is kept here, 48 bases in frame from base 1. The TCR beta CDR3 regions were amplified from RNA transcripts. The TCR CDR3 was subjected to a first round of RT-PCR using the HTBI primer set and the Qiagen OneStep RT-PCR kit. The libraries were constructed in a second round of multiplex PCR and then size-selected and purified. The libraries were sequenced on an Illumina HiSeq2000 using paired-end 100 bp reads. The source study handled its data this way. SOAPnuke was used to process the raw data, throwing out any read that contained adapters or uncalled bases, had a mean Phred below 15, or lacked an exact constant-primer or identifier match. High-quality paired reads were merged using COPE v1.2.5, and each unique nucleotide sequence was defined as a clonotype. MiTCR v1.1 was used to align clonotypes to the IMGT TRBV, TRBD and TRBJ reference segments. Only V-J combinations with frequency above 0.0001, covering about 99% of repertoires, were analysed. A TCS score was defined as the ratio between F50 (clonal expansion) and ExV (chaos), using BLOSUM62-based TCRdist between CDR3 peptides within each V-J. Welch's t-statistics and random forest reduced 514 V-J features to some 14, which were used in a naive Bayes classifier (R e1071). TCRdb trimmed public reads at Q25 via fastp, called clones via MiXCR and kept in-frame beta chains. Each entry is one CDR3 protein sequence, shown with its most common DNA and genes. TCRdb, rather than the study authors, made the V and J calls. Here the sample has about 640,000 distinct CDR3 sequences; around 20% occur a single time. The top ten constitute 34% of the sample.

Ophthalmopathy patients had moderately to severely active disease, with a Clinical Activity Score of 3 or more, a NOSPECS grade of 4 or more, and a disease duration of less than 3 months. Exclusion was applied to patients with uncontrolled infections, other autoimmune diseases, pregnancy or lactation. Diagnoses were established on the basis of clinical symptoms, serum thyroxine and TRAb, thyroid ultrasound, and orbital computed tomography. PBMCs were isolated from about 9.1 ml of fresh peripheral blood by Ficoll-Paque density gradient centrifugation. Trizol reagent was used to extract total RNA, and RNA quality was then checked on an Agilent 2100 Bioanalyzer.

The source of this sequence is a man aged 25 to 40 with Graves' ophthalmopathy. The specimen sequenced was blood. This chain joins TRBV5-1 to TRBJ2-3; 7 bases in the junction line up with TRBD2. DNA sequence: TGCGCCAGCACCAGAACTAGCGACATTAGCACAGATACGCAGTATTTT. It translates as CASTRTSDISTDTQYF.